This paragraph reports one TCR beta chain. Data came from immunoSEQ multiplex PCR; TCRdb stores just in-frame clones and leaves some out. The sample holds thousands of clones, approximately 85% seen once. This CDR3 is built from 13 residues. V lost 6 bases, J lost 5 bases, and 5 bases stayed unmatched. Germline loops: CDR1 MNHNS, CDR2 SASEGT. Time point denoted: week 3, after first cycle of checkpoint inhibitor. The sample belongs to a study of blood T cell dynamics during melanoma immunotherapy. This sequence originates from a human donor with melanoma. V usage is TRBV6-1 and J usage is TRBJ1-1, with 8 bases aligning to TRBD1. The sample consisted of blood, taken from a patient treated with checkpoint blockade. The CDR3 protein is CASRLDRATEAFF. The CDR3, as DNA: TGTGCCAGCAGATTGGACAGGGCTACTGAAGCTTTCTTT.